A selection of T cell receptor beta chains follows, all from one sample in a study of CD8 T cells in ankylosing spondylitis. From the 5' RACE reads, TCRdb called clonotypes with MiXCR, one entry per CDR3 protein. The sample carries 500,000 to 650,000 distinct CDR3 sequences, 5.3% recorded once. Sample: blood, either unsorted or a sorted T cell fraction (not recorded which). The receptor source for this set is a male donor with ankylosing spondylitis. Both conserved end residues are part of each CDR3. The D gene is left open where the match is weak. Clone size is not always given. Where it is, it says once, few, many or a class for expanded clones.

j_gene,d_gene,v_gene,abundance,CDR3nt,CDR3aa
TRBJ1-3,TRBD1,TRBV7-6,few,TGTGCCAGCAGCTTAACCCGACAGGGGGCTAATGTGGGAAACACCATATATTTT,CASSLTRQGANVGNTIYF
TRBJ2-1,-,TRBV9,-,TGTGCCAGCAGCGTTGGCGGGGGCCAGGACAATGAGCAGTTCTTC,CASSVGGGQDNEQFF
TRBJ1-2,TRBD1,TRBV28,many,TGTGCCAGTATAAAGCGAGACAGGGGGTTGGGCTACACCTTC,CASIKRDRGLGYTF
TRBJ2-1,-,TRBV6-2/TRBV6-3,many,TGTGCCAGCAATCAACTAGCAGGATACAATGAGCAGTTCTTC,CASNQLAGYNEQFF
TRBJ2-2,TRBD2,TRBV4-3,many,TGCGCCAGCAGCCAAGACCCGACTAGCGGGACCGAGGGGGCCGGGGAGCTGTTTTTT,CASSQDPTSGTEGAGELFF
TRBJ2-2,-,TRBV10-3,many,TGTGCCATCAGTGATAAGATACAAACCGGGGAGCTGTTTTTT,CAISDKIQTGELFF
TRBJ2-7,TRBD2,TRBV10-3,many,TGTGCCATCAGTGAGAGAGGGACTAACGAGCAGTACTTC,CAISERGTNEQYF
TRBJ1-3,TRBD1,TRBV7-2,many,TGTGCCAGCAGCTATAGGGGACAGGGGGGAAACACCATATATTTT,CASSYRGQGGNTIYF
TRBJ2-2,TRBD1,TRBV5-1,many,TGCGCCAGCAGCTTGGACAGGGGCGCCTTAACCGGGGAGCTGTTTTTT,CASSLDRGALTGELFF
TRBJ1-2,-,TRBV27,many,TGTGCCAGCAGTCCAGCGAGCGGGAAGGACTATGGCTACACCTTC,CASSPASGKDYGYTF
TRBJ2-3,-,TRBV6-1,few,TGTGCCAGCACCCCCAACACAGATACGCAGTATTTT,CASTPNTDTQYF
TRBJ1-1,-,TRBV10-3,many,TGTGCCATAAGCGATGGGTACACTGAAGCTTTCTTT,CAISDGYTEAFF
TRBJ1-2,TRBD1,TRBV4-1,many,TGCGCCAGCAGCCCCCGGGACAGCAACTATGGCTACACCTTC,CASSPRDSNYGYTF
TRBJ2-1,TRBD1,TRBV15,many,TGTGCCACCAGCAGGGCACAGGGGGTGATCTCCTACAATGAGCAGTTCTTC,CATSRAQGVISYNEQFF
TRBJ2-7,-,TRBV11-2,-,TGTGCCAGCAGCCCCGTGAGTCGCTCCTACGAGCAGTACTTC,CASSPVSRSYEQYF
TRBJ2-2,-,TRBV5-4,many,TGTGCCAGCAGCTTGGCTGGACAGCCGAACACCGGGGAGCTGTTTTTT,CASSLAGQPNTGELFF
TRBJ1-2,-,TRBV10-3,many,TGTGCCATCAGGCCCCAACTGGAGGAAGGTGGCTACACCTTC,CAIRPQLEEGGYTF
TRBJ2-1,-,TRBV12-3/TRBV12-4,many,TGTGCCAGCAGTGACGCTACTAAGGTGCAGTTCTTC,CASSDATKVQFF
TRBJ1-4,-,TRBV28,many,TGTGCCAGCAGTTTCGTAGGCAGAGGTAATGAAAAACTGTTTTTT,CASSFVGRGNEKLFF
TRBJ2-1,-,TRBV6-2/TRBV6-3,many,TGTGCCAGCAGTTACTCGTTACCTAATGAGCAGTTCTTC,CASSYSLPNEQFF
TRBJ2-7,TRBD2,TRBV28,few,TGTGCCAGCAGTTTATCCTTTGGGGGGACTAGCGGGAAAAGTAGCGAGCAGTACTTC,CASSLSFGGTSGKSSEQYF
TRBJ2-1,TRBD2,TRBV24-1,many,TGTGCCACCAGTGACAAAACTAGCGGGAGATGGGGTGAGCAGTTCTTC,CATSDKTSGRWGEQFF
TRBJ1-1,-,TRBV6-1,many,TGTGCCAGCAGTCGACAGCTGCGGAACACTGAAGCTTTCTTT,CASSRQLRNTEAFF
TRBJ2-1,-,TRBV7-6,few,TGTGCCAGCAGCACCCACTATGCGGGGAACAATGAGCAGTTCTTC,CASSTHYAGNNEQFF
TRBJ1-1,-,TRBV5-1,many,TGCGCCAGCAGCTTGGCGAGGGTGACTGAAGCTTTCTTT,CASSLARVTEAFF
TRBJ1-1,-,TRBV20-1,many,TGCAGTACCTTCAGGGGAGGGGGGACTGAAGCTTTCTTT,CSTFRGGGTEAFF
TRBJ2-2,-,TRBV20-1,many,TGCAGTGCTAGCTCCGAGTCTCGGGCCGGGGAGCTGTTTTTT,CSASSESRAGELFF
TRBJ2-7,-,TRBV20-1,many,TGCAGTGCTAGATCCGCTCTCGCTCGCCACGAGCAGTACTTC,CSARSALARHEQYF
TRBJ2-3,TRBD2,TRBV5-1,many,TGCGCCAGCAGCCCATTGACTAGCGAAAGCACAGATACGCAGTATTTT,CASSPLTSESTDTQYF
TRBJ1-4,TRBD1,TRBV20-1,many,TGCAGTGCTAGGAGGACAGGCGATGAAAAACTGTTTTTT,CSARRTGDEKLFF
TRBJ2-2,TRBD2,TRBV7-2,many,TGTGCCAGCAGCTCCTTCTTAGCGGGTACCGGGGAGCTGTTTTTT,CASSSFLAGTGELFF
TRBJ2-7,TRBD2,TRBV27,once,TGTGCCAGCAGTTCCGCTGGACTAGCGGGCGGGGACTACGGGCAGTACTTC,CASSSAGLAGGDYGQYF
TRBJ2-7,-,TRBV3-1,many,TGTGCCAGCAGCTCTCAATCCTACGGAAGCGAGCAGTACTTC,CASSSQSYGSEQYF
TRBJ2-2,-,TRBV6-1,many,TGTGCCAGCAATAGACACGACTCAAACACCGGGGAGCTGTTTTTT,CASNRHDSNTGELFF
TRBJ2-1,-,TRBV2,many,TGTGCCAGCAGTGTAGTCTCCTACAATGAGCAGTTCTTC,CASSVVSYNEQFF
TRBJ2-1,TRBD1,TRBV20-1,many,TGCAGTGCTATCCTTGGGGACAGGGGATTCTTC,CSAILGDRGFF
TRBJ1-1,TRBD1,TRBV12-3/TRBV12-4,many,TGTGCCAGCAGTCCCCAAGGACAGGGAGGGACTGAAGCTTTCTTT,CASSPQGQGGTEAFF
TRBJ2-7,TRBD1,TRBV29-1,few,TGCAGCTTCTCAACAGGGGCCTCTCCCTACGAGCAGTACTTC,CSFSTGASPYEQYF
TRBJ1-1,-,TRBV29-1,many,TGCAGCGTTGAACCCCTTCTTATCAGCAGTGTCACTGAAGCTTTCTTT,CSVEPLLISSVTEAFF
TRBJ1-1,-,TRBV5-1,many,TGCGCCAGCAGCTTGTTTTACCAAAACACTGAAGCTTTCTTT,CASSLFYQNTEAFF
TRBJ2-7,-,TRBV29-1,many,TGCAGCGTTGAGGCCCCAGACAGGAAGGGCATCTACGAGCAGTACTTC,CSVEAPDRKGIYEQYF
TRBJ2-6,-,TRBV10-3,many,TGTGCCATCAGTGCCGGATCAGGGGCCAACGTCCTGACTTTC,CAISAGSGANVLTF
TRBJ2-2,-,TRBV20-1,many,TGCAGTGCTAGAGTGAGGGCAGCCGGGGAGCTGTTTTTT,CSARVRAAGELFF
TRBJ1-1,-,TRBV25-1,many,TGTGCCAGCAGTGAATCGGCCAACTCGAACACTGAAGCTTTCTTT,CASSESANSNTEAFF
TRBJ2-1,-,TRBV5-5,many,TGTGCCAGCAGCCCCGGGGGGCGGGTGTTCAATGAGCAGTTCTTC,CASSPGGRVFNEQFF
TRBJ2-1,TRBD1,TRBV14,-,TGTGCCAGCAGCCAAGCCCCCGGACAGGGGGATTACAATGAGCAGTTCTTC,CASSQAPGQGDYNEQFF
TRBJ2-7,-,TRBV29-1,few,TGCAGCGTTGTATCAGGAGGAACCTACGAGCAGTACTTC,CSVVSGGTYEQYF
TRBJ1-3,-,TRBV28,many,TGTGCCAGCAGCAAAAGACTGAATCCTGGAAACACCATATATTTT,CASSKRLNPGNTIYF
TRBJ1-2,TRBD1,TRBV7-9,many,TGTGCCAGCAGCTCAGAAAGGGACAGGGCTGGCTACACCTTC,CASSSERDRAGYTF
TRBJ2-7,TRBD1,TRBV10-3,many,TGTGCCATCAGTGAGTGGGACAGCTCCTACGAGCAGTACTTC,CAISEWDSSYEQYF